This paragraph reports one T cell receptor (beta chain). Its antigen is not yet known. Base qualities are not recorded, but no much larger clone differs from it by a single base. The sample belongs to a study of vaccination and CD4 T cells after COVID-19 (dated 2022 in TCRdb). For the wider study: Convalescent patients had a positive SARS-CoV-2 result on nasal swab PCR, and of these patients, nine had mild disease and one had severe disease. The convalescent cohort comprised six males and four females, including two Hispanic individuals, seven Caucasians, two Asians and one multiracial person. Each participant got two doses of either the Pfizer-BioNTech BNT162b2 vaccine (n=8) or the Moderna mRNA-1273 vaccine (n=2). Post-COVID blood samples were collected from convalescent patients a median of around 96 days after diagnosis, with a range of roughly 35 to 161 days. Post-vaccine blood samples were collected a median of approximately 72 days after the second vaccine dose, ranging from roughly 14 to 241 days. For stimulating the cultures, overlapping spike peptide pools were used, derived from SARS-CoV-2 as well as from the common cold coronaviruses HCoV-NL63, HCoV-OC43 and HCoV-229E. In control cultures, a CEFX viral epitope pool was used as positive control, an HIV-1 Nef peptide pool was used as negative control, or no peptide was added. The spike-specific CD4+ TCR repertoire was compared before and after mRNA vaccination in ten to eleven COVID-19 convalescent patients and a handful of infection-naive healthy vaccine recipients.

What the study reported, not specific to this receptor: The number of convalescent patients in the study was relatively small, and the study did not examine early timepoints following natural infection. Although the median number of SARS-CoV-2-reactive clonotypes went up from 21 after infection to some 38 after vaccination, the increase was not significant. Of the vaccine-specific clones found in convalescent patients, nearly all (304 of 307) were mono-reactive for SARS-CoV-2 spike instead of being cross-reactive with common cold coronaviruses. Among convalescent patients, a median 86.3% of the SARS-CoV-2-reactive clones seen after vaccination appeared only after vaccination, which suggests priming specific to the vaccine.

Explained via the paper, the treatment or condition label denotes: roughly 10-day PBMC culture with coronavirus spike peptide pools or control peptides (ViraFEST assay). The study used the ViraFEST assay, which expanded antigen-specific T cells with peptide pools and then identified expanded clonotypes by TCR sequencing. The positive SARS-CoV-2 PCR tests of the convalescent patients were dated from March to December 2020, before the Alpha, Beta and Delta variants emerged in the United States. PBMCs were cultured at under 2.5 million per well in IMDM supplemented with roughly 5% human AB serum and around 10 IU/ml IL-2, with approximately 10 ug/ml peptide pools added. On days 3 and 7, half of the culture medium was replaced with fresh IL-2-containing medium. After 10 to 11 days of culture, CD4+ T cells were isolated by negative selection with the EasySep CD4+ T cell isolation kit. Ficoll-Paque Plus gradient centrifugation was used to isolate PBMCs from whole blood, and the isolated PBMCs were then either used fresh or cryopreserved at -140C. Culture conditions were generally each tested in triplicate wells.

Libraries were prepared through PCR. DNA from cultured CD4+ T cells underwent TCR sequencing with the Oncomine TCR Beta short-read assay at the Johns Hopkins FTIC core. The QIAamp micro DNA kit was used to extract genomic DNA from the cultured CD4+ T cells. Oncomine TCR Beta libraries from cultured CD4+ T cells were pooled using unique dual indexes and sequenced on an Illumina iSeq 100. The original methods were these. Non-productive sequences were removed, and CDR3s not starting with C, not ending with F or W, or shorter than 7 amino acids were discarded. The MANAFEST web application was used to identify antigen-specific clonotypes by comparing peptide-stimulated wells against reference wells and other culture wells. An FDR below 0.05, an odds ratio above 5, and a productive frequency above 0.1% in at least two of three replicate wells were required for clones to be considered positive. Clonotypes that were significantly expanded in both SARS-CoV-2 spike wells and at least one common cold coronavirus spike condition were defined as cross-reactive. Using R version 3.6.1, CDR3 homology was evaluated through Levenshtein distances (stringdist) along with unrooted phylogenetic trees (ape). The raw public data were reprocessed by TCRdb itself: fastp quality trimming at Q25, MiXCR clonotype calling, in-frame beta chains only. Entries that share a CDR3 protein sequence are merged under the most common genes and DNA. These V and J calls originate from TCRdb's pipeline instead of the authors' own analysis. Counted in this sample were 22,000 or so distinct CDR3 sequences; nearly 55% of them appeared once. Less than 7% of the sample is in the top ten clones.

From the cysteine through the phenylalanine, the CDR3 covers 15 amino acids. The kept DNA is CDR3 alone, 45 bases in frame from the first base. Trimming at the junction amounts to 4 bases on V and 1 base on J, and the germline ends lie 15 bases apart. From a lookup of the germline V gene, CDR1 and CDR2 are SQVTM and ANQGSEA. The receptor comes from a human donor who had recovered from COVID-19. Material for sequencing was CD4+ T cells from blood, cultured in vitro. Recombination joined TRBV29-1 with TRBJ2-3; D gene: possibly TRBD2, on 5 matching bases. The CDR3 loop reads CSVVAGGVGTDTQYF. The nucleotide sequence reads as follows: TGCAGCGTTGTTGCGGGTGGAGTTGGCACAGATACGCAGTATTTT.